Each of the 27 T cell receptor beta chains below was sequenced from the same sample in a study of T cell responses to AZD1222 COVID-19 vaccine. Assay used: immunoSEQ multiplex PCR; TCRdb lists only in-frame clones, some missing. The table shows under 150,000 clones, with around 93% occurring only once. Sequences were derived from peripheral blood, sampled on day 0 of AZD1222 vaccination. These TCRs come from an adult in good health.

This clone was recorded only once. The genes are TRBV2 and TRBJ1-2; the match to TRBD1 covers 7 bases. Germline CDR1 and CDR2: SNHLY and FYNNEI. The CDR3 has 16 residues. J was trimmed by 2 bases and V by 6 bases; bases with no gene match: 12. This CDR3 is CASRGTPGTVNYGYTF. For the CDR3, the DNA is TGTGCCAGCAGAGGGACCCCCGGGACAGTAAACTATGGCTACACCTTC.

The chain links TRBV19 to TRBJ1-6; D gene uncertain. This CDR3 has 12 amino acids. Trimming cost V 6 bases and J 14 bases, with 14 bases left between them. Germline CDR1 LNHDA, CDR2 SQIVND (reference sequence). The CDR3 spells CASSLNAGALHF. The DNA of the CDR3 is TGTGCCAGTAGCCTAAACGCTGGGGCCCTCCACTTT.

The chain recombines TRBV9 with TRBJ1-4; a possible D gene is TRBD1 (5 bases). This CDR3 has 14 residues. V was trimmed by 0 bases and J by 8 bases, leaving 11 bases between them. Germline lookup yields CDR1 SGDLS and CDR2 YYNGEE. CDR3 sequence: CASSVGGVGEKLFF. CDR3 sequence (DNA): TGTGCCAGCAGCGTAGGAGGGGTAGGGGAAAAACTGTTTTTT.

This clone was seen a single time. CDR3 sequence (DNA): TGTGCCAGCAGCCTAAGGCCTGCGGGTCTTAACTATGGCTACACCTTC. Protein product: CASSLRPAGLNYGYTF. V gene TRBV7-2 combines with J gene TRBJ1-2; D is undetermined. The CDR3 is 16 amino acids. V lost 5 bases to trimming and J lost 1 base, with 17 bases between them. Germline CDR1 is SGHTA and CDR2 is FQGNSA.

CDR3 sequence reads: CASSESKPDTQYF. The CDR3 region has the DNA TGCGCCAGCAGTGAGTCGAAACCAGATACGCAGTATTTT. The chain combines TRBV10-1 with TRBJ2-3; D gene ambiguous. The CDR3 is made up of 13 amino acids. Deletions cut 0 bases from V and 4 bases from J, with 5 bases between. Germline values: CDR1 WNHNN, CDR2 SYGVQD (reference sequence).

The chain is built from TRBV2 and TRBJ2-7; D is undetermined. The length of the CDR3 is 14 residues. CDR1 and CDR2 from the germline V gene are SNHLY and FYNNEI. V lost 7 bases and J 1 base, leaving 14 bases between the germline ends. CDR3 region: CASTLQYRSYEQYF. CDR3 nucleotides: TGTGCCAGCACACTACAATATAGGTCCTACGAGCAGTACTTC.

A single count supports this clone. The chain joins TRBV6-4 to TRBJ1-3; tentative D call: TRBD1 (5 bases). Between the trimmed V and J ends, which lost 6 bases and 3 bases, there was a span of 18 bases. This CDR3 spans 16 amino acids. Germline CDR1 and CDR2: MRHNA and SNTAGT. CDR3 nucleotide sequence: TGTGCCAGCAGGGACGAAGGGGTTGAGGGTGGAAACACCATATATTTT. Encoded protein: CASRDEGVEGGNTIYF.

This sequence joins TRBV6-5 and TRBJ2-5; 9 bases align to TRBD2. The ends lost 6 bases at V and 4 bases at J; junction bases unmatched: 6. Germline V gene sequence: CDR1 MNHEY, CDR2 SVGAGI. This CDR3 has 14 residues. As DNA, the CDR3 is TGTGCCAGCAGGTTGGGAGCGGGAGGAGAGACCCAGTACTTC. Translation: CASRLGAGGETQYF.

The CDR3 region is CATSRVPEQETQYF. As DNA, the CDR3 is TGTGCCACCAGCAGAGTTCCGGAACAAGAGACCCAGTACTTC. The chain joins TRBV15 to TRBJ2-5; no clear D. This CDR3 comprises 14 residues. Trimming left V 1 base short and J 2 bases short, with 8 bases between. Germline loops: CDR1 LNHNV, CDR2 YYDKDF (reference sequence). Supplemented by reference TRBV15 and TRBJ2-5, the full variable domain reads DAMVIQNPRYQVTQFGKPVTLSCSQTLNHNVMYWYQQKSSQAPKLLFHYYDKDFNNEADTPDNFQSRRPNTSFCFLDIRSPGLGDTAMYLCATSRVPEQETQYFGPGTRLLVL.

The V and J genes are TRBV4-2 and TRBJ1-3, with unresolved D. This CDR3 contains 16 residues. Germline lookup yields CDR1 LGHNA and CDR2 YNFKEQ. V dropped 1 base and J dropped 5 bases, with 15 bases sitting between them. The CDR3 DNA reads as TGTGCCAGCAGCCAAGTGCACGACTTAACTCGAAACACCATATATTTT. Translation gives CASSQVHDLTRNTIYF.

V is TRBV3-1 (or the pseudogene TRBV3-2) and J is TRBJ2-7, with TRBD1 matching over 8 bases. The CDR3 has 15 residues. Losses at the gene ends were 5 bases for V and 2 bases for J; bases not matched to a gene: 8. Germline CDR1 LGHDT, CDR2 YNNKEL (reference sequence). The CDR3 is CASSGGQGRTYEQYF. The DNA of the CDR3 is TGTGCCAGCAGCGGCGGACAGGGTCGGACCTACGAGCAGTACTTC.

V is TRBV7-2 and J is TRBJ2-1; TRBD1 matches at 11 bases. This CDR3 is 15 amino acids long. Germline assignment: CDR1 SGHTA and CDR2 FQGNSA. V shed 0 bases, J shed 6 bases, and the junction held 1 base outside the gene matches. CDR3 amino acids: CASSLAGTGGNEQFF. In DNA form, the CDR3 reads TGTGCCAGCAGCTTAGCTGGGACAGGGGGCAATGAGCAGTTCTTC.

The CDR3 region has the DNA TGTGCCAGAAGCTTGGGGGAAGAGACCCAGTACTTC. Translated, it gives CARSLGEETQYF. The J gene is TRBJ2-5, the V gene TRBV5-3; no definite D call. TRBV5-3 is an ORF for which the function is uncertain. V gave up 0 bases and J gave up 3 bases, with 3 bases separating them. The CDR3 covers 12 residues.

The chain carries TRBV7-9 and TRBJ1-4; D is undetermined. The CDR3 totals 14 residues. Germline V gene lookup returns CDR1 SEHNR and CDR2 FQNEAQ (reference sequence). V lost 2 bases to trimming and J lost 8 bases, with 12 bases between them. CDR3 protein: CASSLSEGREKLFF. The CDR3 DNA follows: TGTGCCAGCAGCTTATCCGAGGGAAGAGAAAAACTGTTTTTT.

This chain connects TRBV21-1 to TRBJ1-5; the table's TRBD1 call for D was not verified on the DNA. TRBV21-1 is assigned pseudogene status. The CDR3 sequence is 13 residues long. The chain's CDR3 is CARRGRGNQPQHF. Here the CDR3 DNA reads TGTGCCAGAAGGGGGCGGGGCAATCAGCCCCAGCATTTT.

The CDR3 region has the DNA TGTGCCAGCAGCGTAGCTGGTGGGGCAGCTGGAAACACCATATATTTT. Translation: CASSVAGGAAGNTIYF. The chain couples TRBV9 to TRBJ1-3, with D maybe TRBD1 (5 bases). The V end lost 0 bases, the J end lost 2 bases, and 12 bases lay between the germline ends. Germline CDR1 SGDLS, CDR2 YYNGEE. The CDR3 loop spans 16 amino acids.

The gene calls are TRBV6-5 and TRBJ1-2; the D gene is possibly TRBD1 (5 bases). V shed 6 bases and J shed 7 bases, with 18 bases lying between them. CDR3 length: 14 residues. Germline lookup yields CDR1 MNHEY and CDR2 SVGAGI. Here the CDR3 reads CASRSSSRGGGYTF. DNA of the CDR3: TGTGCCAGCAGGAGTAGCAGCCGGGGCGGTGGCTACACCTTC.

This chain joins TRBV7-9 and TRBJ1-2; D uncertain. This CDR3 region has 16 residues. The V end was cut by 3 bases, the J end by 1 base, with 15 bases between. CDR1 SEHNR and CDR2 FQNEAQ come from the germline V gene (reference sequence). CDR3 loop: CASSFAGRLYNYGYTF. The CDR3 nucleotides read TGTGCCAGCAGCTTCGCCGGGCGGCTTTATAACTATGGCTACACCTTC.

The chain combines TRBV5-1 with TRBJ1-2, with TRBD1 identical over 10 bases. CDR1 and CDR2 from the germline V gene are SGHRS and YFSETQ. V lost 3 bases, J lost 5 bases, and 7 bases stayed unmatched. This CDR3 is built from 15 residues. The CDR3 is CASSWGTGAQYGYTF. The CDR3 bases are TGCGCCAGCAGCTGGGGGACAGGGGCTCAATATGGCTACACCTTC.

The chain recombines TRBV19 with TRBJ1-3; TRBD1 matches at 7 bases. This CDR3 has 14 residues. V lost 6 bases to trimming and J lost 3 bases; unmatched junction nucleotides: 5. Germline V gene data show CDR1 as LNHDA and CDR2 as SQIVND (reference sequence). CDR3 region: CASRAWDSGNTIYF. The CDR3 DNA reads as TGTGCCAGTAGAGCGTGGGACAGTGGAAACACCATATATTTT.

This chain links TRBV9 with TRBJ2-7; D might be TRBD1 (6 bases). Germline CDR1 and CDR2: SGDLS and YYNGEE. The CDR3 extends over 16 amino acids. V dropped 0 bases and J dropped 2 bases, with 15 bases sitting between them. The CDR3 DNA sequence: TGTGCCAGCAGCGTAGGGTTGGACAGCGCTGCCTACGAGCAGTACTTC. Residues: CASSVGLDSAAYEQYF.

This chain connects TRBV5-4 to TRBJ1-2; no clear D. The CDR3 is 13 residues long. CDR1 SGHNT and CDR2 YYREEE come from the germline V gene (reference sequence). With 2 bases removed from V and 7 bases from J, the gap between germline ends came to 12 bases. CDR3 region: CASSFLSRGGYTF. For the CDR3, the DNA is TGTGCCAGCAGCTTTCTCTCCCGGGGTGGCTACACCTTC.

This chain links TRBV10-3 with TRBJ1-4; TRBD1 might be the D (5 bases). The V end lost 3 bases, the J end lost 0 bases, and 17 bases lay between the germline ends. Germline V lookup: CDR1 ENHRY, CDR2 SYGVKD. The CDR3 has 18 amino acids. The CDR3 sequence: CAISERGRAPATNEKLFF. The CDR3 DNA reads TGTGCCATCAGTGAAAGGGGTAGGGCCCCCGCAACTAATGAAAAACTGTTTTTT.

V is TRBV7-2 and J is TRBJ2-1, with 7 bases lining up with TRBD2. Germline lookup yields CDR1 SGHTA and CDR2 FQGNSA. V lost 8 bases, J lost 7 bases, and 17 bases stayed unmatched. The CDR3 is made up of 16 amino acids. CDR3 amino acids: CASSRPGRAPHNEQFF. Here the CDR3 DNA reads TGTGCCAGCTCAAGGCCGGGGAGGGCCCCTCATAATGAGCAGTTCTTC.

The chain combines TRBV5-1 with TRBJ2-1; a weak D match, TRBD2 (6 bases). The ends were cut back, 1 base at V and 0 bases at J, with 11 bases in the middle. The CDR3 length is 16 residues. Germline V gene lookup returns CDR1 SGHRS and CDR2 YFSETQ. CDR3 in DNA: TGCGCCAGCAGCTTGTCCTTCGGGAGCTCCTACAATGAGCAGTTCTTC. Protein product: CASSLSFGSSYNEQFF.

The CDR3 nucleotides are TGTGCCATCAGTGGTGGACTTGAGGACTACGAGCAGTACTTC. It yields the protein CAISGGLEDYEQYF. The chain carries TRBV10-3 and TRBJ2-7, with D perhaps matching TRBD2 (5 bases). CDR3 length equals 14 residues. V gave up 4 bases and J gave up 3 bases, with 13 bases separating them. Germline CDR1 ENHRY, CDR2 SYGVKD.

The V and J genes are TRBV15 and TRBJ2-7; D ambiguous. CDR1 and CDR2 from the germline V gene are LNHNV and YYDKDF (reference sequence). Trimming pared 1 base from V and 6 bases from J, leaving 4 bases between. This CDR3 spans 11 amino acids. CDR3 residues: CATSRGGEQYF. The CDR3 DNA follows: TGTGCCACCAGCAGAGGCGGCGAGCAGTACTTC.